A selection of T cell receptor beta chains follows, all from one sample in a study of blood T cell repertoires in COVID-19. Generated by immunoSEQ multiplex PCR, the TCRdb table keeps only in-frame clones and is missing some. The data contain under 85,000 clones, roughly 89% of them singletons. The specimen sequenced was peripheral blood. The source is a man aged 50 or older with acute or convalescent COVID-19. Each CDR3 is given without its conserved first and last residue. Rows give clone size only sometimes, using once, few, many, or a class for an expanded clone.

clone_size v_call cdr3_aa
. TRBV5-1 ASSYQTGNSYNEQF
. TRBV15 ATSDQTGSNQPQH
. TRBV7-6 ASSLEGLAGGPRTGELF
. TRBV3-1/TRBV3-2 ASSQRQGAVEKLF
. TRBV9 ASSDRGTAYEQY
few TRBV7-9 ASSLTGNEQY
. TRBV10-3 ATGTGVRNEQY
. TRBV6-5 ASISGTVNTEAF
. TRBV11-2 ASSSTPSGDTQY
. TRBV25-1 ASSEFGRKKSTDTQY
. TRBV18 ASSPGGAGRDEQY
. TRBV7-9 ASSLTNRPLNYGYT
. TRBV6-2/TRBV6-3 ASSMGLTTGELF
. TRBV27 ASSSWTSGSSYNEQF
. TRBV5-1 ASSWGQGNTEAF
. TRBV15 ATSRDRTYEQY
. TRBV19 ASSKGQGMLNAEAF
. TRBV15 ATSSRAGYSYEQY
. TRBV5-5 ASSPMTTSTYEQY
. TRBV18 ASSPKRSEGYT
few TRBV6-5 ASRDHRGNSPLH
. TRBV12-5 ASTPGESSNQPQH
. TRBV29-1 SAHRDLDTQY
few TRBV19 ASSPGQIYEQY
. TRBV27 ASSLYPPGQGSVNTEAF
. TRBV7-6 ASSQTGNGETQY
. TRBV18 ASSPFINTEAF
. TRBV28 ASSSPGQGNNSPLH
once TRBV28 ASSLLGQVSEQY
once TRBV19 ASNLGGMVTDTQY
. TRBV11-3 ASSLFRGSDYEQY
. TRBV7-9 ASSSGTDNSPLH
. TRBV6-4 ASSGWGGPYNEQF
. TRBV5-1 ASSSAAGNTGEQY
. TRBV19 ASSIGRGGNQPQH
. TRBV6-5 ASSYSGQGTDTQY
. TRBV5-1 ASSAPGLADNEQF
. TRBV7-7 ASSLGGPKGLAVETSYNEQF
. TRBV30 AWTTRGGSNTEAF
. TRBV6-1 ASSVARASGANVLT
. TRBV6-2/TRBV6-3 ASSRPKGVGYGYT
once TRBV5-5 ASSLGGSSGNTIY
once TRBV3-1/TRBV3-2 ASSHSGLQETQY
. TRBV24-1 ATSDKTETDTQY
few TRBV10-1 ASGTPTNEKLF
. TRBV19 ASSTGVLVEETQY
. TRBV30 AWTQGYNEQF
few TRBV4-1 ASSLGLAGSYEQY
once TRBV7-8 ASSPVLSTNEKLF
. TRBV3-1/TRBV3-2 ASSPRDRDHEQY